These 22 T cell receptor beta chains originate from one sample sequenced in a study of T cell changes during pregnancy in multiple sclerosis. Sequencing used immunoSEQ multiplex PCR; TCRdb keeps in-frame clones, though not all of them. The sample contains approximately 40,000 clones, roughly nine tenths of which appear only once. The source material was CD4+ T cells from peripheral blood mononuclear cells, sampled in the second trimester of pregnancy. The origin of the receptors is a female donor with multiple sclerosis, enrolled in a pregnancy study.

V is TRBV4-1 and J is TRBJ1-2; a possible D gene is TRBD1 (5 bases). Germline lookup yields CDR1 MGHRA and CDR2 YSYEKL. Between the trimmed V and J ends, which lost 1 base and 2 bases, there was a span of 11 bases. The CDR3 has 15 amino acids. The CDR3: CASSQVDSLNYGYTF. The CDR3 coding sequence is TGCGCCAGCAGCCAAGTAGACAGTCTCAACTATGGCTACACCTTC.

The V gene is TRBV4-2, the J gene TRBJ2-3; the match to TRBD2 covers 7 bases. V shed 3 bases, J shed 8 bases, and the junction held 8 bases outside the gene matches. CDR3 length equals 14 residues. CDR1 is LGHNA, CDR2 YNFKEQ, per germline. The chain's CDR3 is CASSHGGRLVTQYF. CDR3 in DNA: TGTGCCAGCAGCCACGGCGGGAGATTAGTTACGCAGTATTTT.

This rearrangement joins TRBV19 to TRBJ2-7; the match to TRBD1 covers 7 bases. V lost 0 bases, J lost 3 bases, and 8 bases stayed unmatched. The CDR3 spans 16 residues. CDR1 and CDR2 from the germline V gene are LNHDA and SQIVND (reference sequence). The CDR3 region has the DNA TGTGCCAGTAGTATAGATGGGGGACAGACCCTCTACGAGCAGTACTTC. This encodes CASSIDGGQTLYEQYF.

This rearrangement joins TRBV6-6 to TRBJ2-3; D unclear. Trimming cost V 6 bases and J 7 bases, with 11 bases left between them. Germline CDR1 reads MNHNY; CDR2 reads SVGAGI (reference sequence). The length of the CDR3 is 12 residues. CDR3 sequence reads: CASRHGWHTQYF. The DNA for the CDR3 is TGTGCCAGCAGACATGGTTGGCATACGCAGTATTTT.

Only a few counts were recorded for this clone. The V gene is TRBV28, the J gene TRBJ1-5; D remains ambiguous. Germline V gene lookup returns CDR1 MDHEN and CDR2 SYDVKM. The V gene lost 7 bases and the J gene lost 3 bases, with 16 bases spanning the gap. The CDR3 spans 15 residues. The CDR3 coding sequence is TGTGCCAGCATCCCGGGTGCGAGAGTCAATCAGCCCCAGCATTTT. Its translation is CASIPGARVNQPQHF.

The chain links TRBV15 to TRBJ2-1; possible D gene TRBD2, 6 bases. The V gene's germline CDR1 is LNHNV and CDR2 YYDKDF (reference sequence). V lost 3 bases, J lost 3 bases, and 12 bases lay in between. This CDR3 has 15 amino acids. This CDR3 reads CATSSHTGVYNEQFF. CDR3 sequence (DNA): TGTGCCACCAGCAGCCACACGGGGGTCTACAATGAGCAGTTCTTC.

This clone was found once. This sequence joins TRBV18 and TRBJ2-1, with 9 bases matching TRBD2. Trimming cost V 0 bases and J 5 bases; bases outside gene matches: 5. Germline V gene sequence: CDR1 KGHSH, CDR2 LQKENI. The CDR3 length is 16 residues. DNA for the CDR3: TGTGCCAGCTCACCACCGGGGACTAGCCGGGACAATGAGCAGTTCTTC. Translating gives CASSPPGTSRDNEQFF.

The chain combines TRBV6-5 with TRBJ2-1; TRBD2 matches 7 bases. The J segment lost 7 bases and the V segment lost 0 bases, leaving 6 bases of the junction unmatched. This CDR3 has 15 amino acids. Per germline, CDR1 MNHEY and CDR2 SVGAGI. Written as DNA, the CDR3 is TGTGCCAGCAGTTACTCGAGCCTAGCGGCGAATGAGCAGTTCTTC. Translating gives CASSYSSLAANEQFF.

The chain combines TRBV27 with TRBJ2-7, with 9 bases identical to TRBD1. From germline, CDR1 is MNHEY and CDR2 SMNVEV (reference sequence). Trimming cost V 4 bases and J 2 bases; bases outside gene matches: 9. The CDR3 totals 16 residues. CDR3 sequence (DNA): TGTGCCAGCAGTTCCCTCGACAGGGGGTATACCTACGAGCAGTACTTC. It is translated as CASSSLDRGYTYEQYF.

This clone was recorded a few times. The chain combines TRBV7-3 with TRBJ1-1; TRBD1 agrees at 7 bases. V shed 3 bases, J shed 6 bases, and the junction held 4 bases outside the gene matches. Germline V gene sequence: CDR1 SGHTA, CDR2 FQGTGA. This CDR3 has 13 amino acids. The CDR3 DNA follows: TGTGCCAGCAGCTTCTCCCAGGGGGCTGAAGCTTTCTTT. This gives the protein CASSFSQGAEAFF.

The rearrangement links TRBV5-1 to TRBJ1-3; 10 bases are a match to TRBD1. Germline V gene data show CDR1 as SGHRS and CDR2 as YFSETQ. The CDR3 contains 16 residues. Trimming cost V 2 bases and J 0 bases; bases outside gene matches: 2. This CDR3 is CASSLGDRGSGNTIYF. The CDR3 DNA sequence: TGCGCCAGCAGCTTAGGGGACAGGGGCTCTGGAAACACCATATATTTT.

The chain is built from TRBV5-1 and TRBJ2-1, with 7 bases that match TRBD1. V was clipped by 1 base and J by 7 bases; unmatched bases: 5. Germline values: CDR1 SGHRS, CDR2 YFSETQ. There are 14 residues in the CDR3. CDR3 nucleotides: TGCGCCAGCAGCTTGTATAGGGGGCCGAATGAGCAGTTCTTC. Translated: CASSLYRGPNEQFF. Full variable domain (remainder filled in from reference TRBV5-1 and TRBJ2-1): KAGVTQTPRYLIKTRGQQVTLSCSPISGHRSVSWYQQTPGQGLQFLFEYFSETQRNKGNFPGRFSGRQFSNSRSEMNVSTLELGDSALYLCASSLYRGPNEQFFGPGTRLTVL.

The V call is TRBV5-1, the J call TRBJ1-2, with TRBD1 matching over 7 bases. This CDR3 comprises 14 residues. The V gene end was trimmed by 7 bases and the J gene end by 2 bases; junction bases not matched to a gene: 8. Germline-derived CDR1 and CDR2 are SGHRS and YFSETQ. This CDR3 reads CASRYSGGNYGYTF. The CDR3 DNA is TGCGCCAGCCGCTACTCAGGGGGGAACTATGGCTACACCTTC.

J is TRBJ1-1 and V is TRBV7-2; 8 nucleotides agree with TRBD1. CDR1 and CDR2 from the germline V gene are SGHTA and FQGNSA. The CDR3 extends over 14 amino acids. J lost 5 bases, V lost 6 bases, and 8 bases had no gene match. The CDR3 is CASRPTGARTEAFF. CDR3 DNA: TGTGCCAGCAGACCGACAGGGGCTCGGACTGAAGCTTTCTTT. Looking up the rest from reference TRBV7-2 and TRBJ1-1 gives the full variable domain: GAGVSQSPSNKVTEKGKDVELRCDPISGHTALYWYRQSLGQGLEFLIYFQGNSAPDKSGLPSDRFSAERTGGSVSTLTIQRTQQEDSAVYLCASRPTGARTEAFFGQGTRLTVV.

This clone appeared once. V usage is TRBV30 and J usage is TRBJ2-7; 9 positions match TRBD1. CDR1 and CDR2 (germline): GTSNPN, SVGIG (reference sequence). The CDR3 covers 15 residues. Trimming cost V 2 bases and J 1 base; bases outside gene matches: 6. The CDR3 sequence: CAWSKRDRDSYEQYF. The CDR3 DNA follows: TGTGCCTGGAGTAAAAGGGACAGGGATTCCTACGAGCAGTACTTC.

The chain employs TRBV5-3 and TRBJ1-2; TRBD1 matches 8 bases. TRBV5-3 belongs to the ORF category, with a function that is uncertain. This CDR3 region has 17 residues. Losses at the gene ends were 2 bases for V and 3 bases for J; bases not matched to a gene: 12. The CDR3 is CARSFRAETGVDYGYTF. The DNA of the CDR3 is TGTGCCAGAAGCTTTCGGGCCGAGACAGGGGTGGACTATGGCTACACCTTC.

The rearrangement links TRBV27 to TRBJ2-1; D unresolved. CDR3 length: 11 residues. The germline gives CDR1 MNHEY, CDR2 SMNVEV (reference sequence). Trimming stripped 7 bases from V and 10 bases from J, with 11 bases between. The CDR3 DNA reads as TGTGCCAGCACACGGTTCGGGGAGCAGTTCTTC. The encoded protein is CASTRFGEQFF.

V gene TRBV6-5 combines with J gene TRBJ1-2; no firm D call. V lost 6 bases and J lost 7, with 12 bases in between. The CDR3 is made up of 12 amino acids. Germline assignment: CDR1 MNHEY and CDR2 SVGAGI. The chain's CDR3 is CASSQTTSGYTF. DNA for the CDR3: TGTGCCAGCAGCCAAACTACGTCTGGCTACACCTTC.

The chain links TRBV9 to TRBJ2-1; a weak D match, TRBD2 (6 bases). The germline V gene encodes CDR1 SGDLS and CDR2 YYNGEE. V was pared by 3 bases and J by 0 bases, with 10 bases between. The CDR3 has 15 residues. The CDR3 is CASSAETSSYNEQFF. As DNA, the CDR3 is TGTGCCAGCAGCGCAGAGACTAGCTCCTACAATGAGCAGTTCTTC.

The chain employs TRBV28 and TRBJ2-6; maybe TRBD2 (5 bases). CDR1 and CDR2 from the germline V gene are MDHEN and SYDVKM. V lost 4 bases and J 0 bases, leaving 7 bases between the germline ends. The CDR3 consists of 15 residues. The CDR3 protein is CASSYGGSGANVLTF. CDR3 nucleotides: TGTGCCAGCAGTTATGGAGGCTCTGGGGCCAACGTCCTGACTTTC. Looking up the rest from reference TRBV28 and TRBJ2-6 gives the full variable domain: DVKVTQSSRYLVKRTGEKVFLECVQDMDHENMFWYRQDPGLGLRLIYFSYDVKMKEKGDIPEGYSVSREKKERFSLILESASTNQTSMYLCASSYGGSGANVLTFGAGSRLTVL.

This clone has a handful of counts. J is TRBJ1-1 and V is TRBV6-1; D ambiguous. The germline V and J ends were trimmed by 4 bases and 0 bases, with 6 bases remaining between them. CDR3 length: 13 amino acids. CDR1 MNHNS and CDR2 SASEGT come from the germline V gene. The CDR3 DNA is TGTGCCAGCAGTGTTAGAGTGAACACTGAAGCTTTCTTT. Amino acids: CASSVRVNTEAFF.

The chain recombines TRBV29-1 with TRBJ1-1; TRBD1 is a possible D gene (6 bases). The CDR3 runs 15 residues. The V and J ends lost 3 bases and 3 bases respectively, with 17 bases between them. Germline V gives CDR1 SQVTM, CDR2 ANQGSEA. CDR3 coding DNA: TGCAGCGTTGATTCTTGGGTCAGGGGTGACACTGAAGCTTTCTTT. Protein: CSVDSWVRGDTEAFF.